The 29 T cell receptor beta chains below come from one sample, sequenced in a study of blood T cell repertoires in COVID-19. The table came from immunoSEQ multiplex PCR; TCRdb's copy has only in-frame clones and leaves some out. This sample has around 33,000 clones, with 78% found just once. The material sequenced was peripheral blood. All receptors come from a man aged 80 or over with acute or convalescent COVID-19.

This clone occurred once. The V and J genes are TRBV4-1 and TRBJ1-4; the match to TRBD1 covers 8 bases. CDR1 and CDR2 (germline): MGHRA, YSYEKL. CDR3 size: 15 residues. V shed 5 bases, J shed 4 bases, and the junction held 6 bases outside the gene matches. The CDR3 region has the DNA TGCGCCAGCAGCAAATCGACAGGGGTTAATGAAAAACTGTTTTTT. Encoded protein: CASSKSTGVNEKLFF.

This rearrangement joins TRBV7-9 to TRBJ2-3; 8 positions agree with TRBD2. V dropped 5 bases and J dropped 1; count of bases not matched to a gene: 5. This CDR3 is built from 15 residues. Germline V lookup: CDR1 SEHNR, CDR2 FQNEAQ (reference sequence). This CDR3 is CASSHPGGGTDTQYF. The CDR3 DNA is TGTGCCAGCAGCCACCCCGGGGGGGGCACAGATACGCAGTATTTT.

V is TRBV3-1 (or the pseudogene TRBV3-2) and J is TRBJ2-5; 7 bases agree with TRBD2. The length of the CDR3 is 15 residues. Germline CDR1 LGHDT, CDR2 YNNKEL (reference sequence). After removal of 5 bases from V and 7 bases from J, the junction contained 13 bases not matched to a gene. CDR3 loop: CASSAEPRGGATQYF. DNA of the CDR3: TGTGCCAGCAGCGCGGAACCTCGGGGAGGGGCGACCCAGTACTTC.

The chain uses TRBV6-2 or TRBV6-3 and TRBJ1-1; 10 nucleotides align to TRBD1. The CDR3 runs 16 residues. Per the germline V gene, CDR1 is MNHEY and CDR2 is SVGEGT. Trimming cost V 2 bases and J 5 bases; bases outside gene matches: 8. The CDR3: CASSYKRQGAGTEAFF. In DNA, the CDR3 is TGTGCCAGCAGTTACAAAAGACAGGGGGCTGGTACTGAAGCTTTCTTT.

This sequence joins TRBV5-4 and TRBJ2-2, with TRBD1 as a possible D gene (5 bases). The CDR3 totals 14 residues. Germline V gene data show CDR1 as SGHNT and CDR2 as YYREEE (reference sequence). V lost 2 bases and J lost 6, with 11 bases in between. The chain's CDR3 is CASSFVRGSGELFF. As DNA, the CDR3 is TGTGCCAGCAGCTTTGTAAGGGGTTCCGGGGAGCTGTTTTTT.

This chain connects TRBV13 to TRBJ1-6, with TRBD1 matching over 7 bases. CDR3 length: 14 amino acids. Germline V gene sequence: CDR1 PRHDT, CDR2 FYEKMQ (reference sequence). With 8 bases clipped from V and 10 bases from J, the junction kept 11 bases outside the gene matches. The CDR3 DNA sequence: TGTGCCAGCGCCGCGTCAGGGGGTGAATCACCCCTCCACTTT. Its translation: CASAASGGESPLHF.

This chain uses TRBV6-2 or TRBV6-3 with TRBJ2-7; D possibly corresponds to TRBD2 (6 bases). The CDR3 covers 14 residues. V was clipped by 7 bases and J by 2 bases, with 15 bases between them. Germline-derived CDR1 and CDR2 are MNHEY and SVGEGT. The CDR3 coding sequence is TGTGCCAGCAACCCTTTAGGAGGGGCCTACGAGCAGTACTTC. Residues: CASNPLGGAYEQYF.

The chain is built from TRBV7-2 and TRBJ2-5; maybe TRBD2 (5 bases). Trimming removed 4 bases at V and 7 bases at J, with 16 bases between. CDR1 is SGHTA, CDR2 FQGNSA, per germline. The CDR3 has 14 residues. The CDR3 DNA follows: TGTGCCAGCAGCTCCGGGAATTCTCTGGGGACCCAGTACTTC. The encoded protein is CASSSGNSLGTQYF.

V and J are TRBV5-6 and TRBJ2-2; 7 bases line up with TRBD1. The junction had 0 bases not matched to a gene; V was cut back by 3 bases and J by 4 bases. This CDR3 is 13 amino acids long. Looked up from germline, CDR1 is SGHDT and CDR2 is YYEEEE. For the CDR3, the DNA is TGTGCCAGCAGCTGGGACAGCACCGGGGAGCTGTTTTTT. This encodes CASSWDSTGELFF.

V is TRBV7-2 and J is TRBJ1-5, with 10 bases identical to TRBD1. The germline CDR1 and CDR2 sequences are SGHTA and FQGNSA. The CDR3 spans 15 residues. The ends lost 5 bases at V and 2 bases at J; junction bases unmatched: 3. CDR3 sequence (DNA): TGTGCCAGCAGCCCGGGGACAGGGGGCAATCAGCCCCAGCATTTT. Amino acid sequence: CASSPGTGGNQPQHF.

CDR3: CASSPASSGGAGLGTQYF. The CDR3, as DNA: TGCGCCAGCAGCCCCGCCAGTAGCGGGGGAGCTGGTTTGGGTACGCAGTATTTT. The chain carries TRBV5-1 and TRBJ2-3, with 9 bases identical to TRBD2. Looked up from germline, CDR1 is SGHRS and CDR2 is YFSETQ. CDR3 length: 18 residues. J lost 8 bases, V lost 4 bases, and 20 bases had no gene match.

This chain joins TRBV6-5 and TRBJ2-7, with D uncertain. Germline V gene lookup returns CDR1 MNHEY and CDR2 SVGAGI. This CDR3 spans 12 amino acids. V lost 8 bases and J 6 bases, leaving 14 bases between the germline ends. The CDR3: CASVTPVGEQYF. In DNA form, the CDR3 reads TGTGCCAGCGTGACTCCGGTGGGCGAGCAGTACTTC.

The chain couples TRBV5-6 to TRBJ2-3, with TRBD2 matching 10 bases. Germline assignment: CDR1 SGHDT and CDR2 YYEEEE. The CDR3 loop spans 16 amino acids. J lost 6 bases, V lost 3 bases, and 10 bases had no gene match. The CDR3 region has the DNA TGTGCCAGCAGCTCCACCAGGCTAGCGGGGGTTGATACGCAGTATTTT. Its translation is CASSSTRLAGVDTQYF. Drawing the rest from reference TRBV5-6 and TRBJ2-3, the complete variable domain is DAGVTQSPTHLIKTRGQQVTLRCSPKSGHDTVSWYQQALGQGPQFIFQYYEEEERQRGNFPDRFSGHQFPNYSSELNVNALLLGDSALYLCASSSTRLAGVDTQYFGPGTRLTVL.

This chain connects TRBV6-6 to TRBJ2-2; 9 bases align to TRBD2. CDR3 size: 16 residues. Germline V gene sequence: CDR1 MNHNY, CDR2 SVGAGI (reference sequence). Losses at the gene ends were 0 bases for V and 6 bases for J; bases not matched to a gene: 5. CDR3 in amino acids: CASSYSAGGPSGELFF. In nucleotides, the CDR3 is TGTGCCAGCAGTTACTCGGCGGGGGGGCCCTCCGGGGAGCTGTTTTTT.

The chain has TRBV6-2 or TRBV6-3 and TRBJ2-1; possibly TRBD1 for D (5 bases). V lost 0 bases and J lost 6, with 9 bases in between. Germline V gene lookup returns CDR1 MNHEY and CDR2 SVGEGT. CDR3 length: 14 amino acids. In DNA form, the CDR3 reads TGTGCCAGCAGTTACTCGCAGGGATCCAATGAGCAGTTCTTC. This codes for CASSYSQGSNEQFF.

The rearrangement links TRBV6-6 to TRBJ1-3; D is ambiguous. CDR1 is MNHNY, CDR2 SVGAGI, per germline (reference sequence). V was shortened by 2 bases and J by 0 bases, with 5 bases between the two germline ends. The CDR3 is 14 amino acids. DNA of the CDR3: TGTGCCAGCAGTTACATAGACTCTGGAAACACCATATATTTT. Protein sequence: CASSYIDSGNTIYF.

The genes are TRBV19 and TRBJ2-2; weak D call: TRBD1 (6 bases). The CDR3 runs 13 residues. Germline lookup yields CDR1 LNHDA and CDR2 SQIVND (reference sequence). V was shortened by 5 bases and J by 7 bases, with 11 bases between the two germline ends. The CDR3 is CASSGGRVGELFF. The CDR3 coding sequence is TGTGCCAGTAGTGGGGGCAGGGTCGGGGAGCTGTTTTTT.

This chain joins TRBV6-5 and TRBJ2-5, with 10 bases lining up with TRBD2. There are 14 residues in the CDR3. J was trimmed by 1 base and V by 7 bases; bases with no gene match: 3. Germline V CDR1 and CDR2: MNHEY, SVGAGI. The DNA of the CDR3 is TGTGCCAGCAACCAGCGGGGGGGCCAAGAGACCCAGTACTTC. Translating gives CASNQRGGQETQYF.

This chain uses TRBV5-6 with TRBJ2-7; maybe TRBD2 (5 bases). Between the trimmed V and J ends, which lost 3 bases and 2 bases, there was a span of 12 bases. The CDR3 sequence is 14 residues long. CDR1 and CDR2 from the germline V gene are SGHDT and YYEEEE. CDR3 loop: CASSSLAKPYEQYF. The CDR3 DNA reads as TGTGCCAGCAGCTCTCTAGCTAAACCCTACGAGCAGTACTTC.

The V gene is TRBV9, the J gene TRBJ2-1; D perhaps matches TRBD2 (6 bases). The CDR3 sequence is 13 residues long. V shed 1 base and J shed 9 bases, with 11 bases lying between them. CDR1 and CDR2 (germline): SGDLS, YYNGEE. DNA of the CDR3: TGTGCCAGCAGCGTACAACCGCGGGGTGAGCAGTTCTTC. The encoded protein is CASSVQPRGEQFF.

The chain uses TRBV11-2 and TRBJ1-2, with a weak D call TRBD1 (5 bases). Germline V gives CDR1 SGHAT, CDR2 FQNNGV. The V gene lost 5 bases and the J gene lost 4 bases, with 11 bases spanning the gap. The CDR3 is 13 residues long. CDR3 region: CASSPGLTYGYTF. The CDR3, as DNA: TGTGCCAGCAGCCCAGGGCTAACCTATGGCTACACCTTC. Drawing the rest from reference TRBV11-2 and TRBJ1-2, the complete variable domain is EAGVAQSPRYKIIEKRQSVAFWCNPISGHATLYWYQQILGQGPKLLIQFQNNGVVDDSQLPKDRFSAERLKGVDSTLKIQPAKLEDSAVYLCASSPGLTYGYTFGSGTRLTVV.

This clone has a handful of counts. This rearrangement joins TRBV27 to TRBJ2-2; tentative D call: TRBD2 (5 bases). This CDR3 spans 16 amino acids. V lost 4 bases, J lost 5 bases, and 17 bases lay in between. CDR1 is MNHEY, CDR2 SMNVEV, per germline (reference sequence). The CDR3, as DNA: TGTGCCAGCAGTTCAATGACACGGGGTCGTACCGGGGAGCTGTTTTTT. Translating gives CASSSMTRGRTGELFF.

This clone was counted between two and nine times. V and J are TRBV12-3 or TRBV12-4 and TRBJ2-7; a weak D match, TRBD1 (6 bases). The CDR3 covers 13 residues. The V and J ends lost 6 bases and 5 bases respectively, with 14 bases between them. The CDR3 DNA reads TGTGCCAGCAGACCGACAGGATCGGACGAGCAGTACTTC. It is translated as CASRPTGSDEQYF.

This clone has more than one count but fewer than ten. The chain is built from TRBV11-2 and TRBJ2-7; 8 bases line up with TRBD1. Germline V gene data show CDR1 as SGHAT and CDR2 as FQNNGV. V lost 3 bases, J lost 3 bases, and 7 bases stayed unmatched. The CDR3 has 15 residues. In nucleotides, the CDR3 is TGTGCCAGCAGCTTGATCCGGGACAGGAGCTACGAGCAGTACTTC. It translates to CASSLIRDRSYEQYF.

The rearrangement joins TRBV7-2 to TRBJ1-2; D gene uncertain. This CDR3 has 13 amino acids. V was trimmed by 5 bases and J by 3 bases, leaving 10 bases between them. CDR1 SGHTA and CDR2 FQGNSA come from the germline V gene. The CDR3 protein is CASSEHQDYGYTF. For the CDR3, the DNA is TGTGCCAGCAGCGAACACCAGGACTATGGCTACACCTTC.

The J gene is TRBJ2-7, the V gene TRBV4-1, with D uncertain. The germline V gene encodes CDR1 MGHRA and CDR2 YSYEKL. The V gene lost 6 bases and the J gene lost 5 bases, with 14 bases spanning the gap. The CDR3 runs 13 residues. CDR3: CASSHADWDEQYF. Here the CDR3 DNA reads TGCGCCAGCAGTCATGCCGACTGGGACGAGCAGTACTTC.

This chain connects TRBV5-8 to TRBJ2-5; 7 nucleotides line up with TRBD1. Trimming at V came to 6 bases and at J to 1 base, leaving 24 bases not matched to a gene. The CDR3 totals 20 residues. In germline, CDR1 is SGHTS, CDR2 YDEGEE. CDR3 region: CASKDWGPVHRDSLQETQYF. DNA of the CDR3: TGTGCCAGCAAAGATTGGGGGCCCGTTCATAGGGACAGCCTCCAAGAGACCCAGTACTTC.

The CDR3 coding sequence is TGTGCCAGCAGTTACAGTTCAGGCTACCCCTATGGCTACACCTTC. Translating gives CASSYSSGYPYGYTF. The chain joins TRBV6-6 to TRBJ1-2; D remains unclear. Trimming removed 2 bases from V and 4 bases from J, with 14 bases in between. CDR1 and CDR2 from the germline V gene are MNHNY and SVGAGI (reference sequence). The CDR3 extends over 15 amino acids.

The V and J genes are TRBV24-1 and TRBJ2-3, with D perhaps TRBD2 (7 bases). The germline V gene has CDR1 KGHDR and CDR2 SFDVKD. V lost 8 bases, J lost 5 bases, and 16 bases lay in between. The CDR3 loop spans 14 amino acids. The CDR3 nucleotides are TGTGCCACCATCGTTAGGGGGGGGAGAGATACGCAGTATTTT. The encoded protein is CATIVRGGRDTQYF.